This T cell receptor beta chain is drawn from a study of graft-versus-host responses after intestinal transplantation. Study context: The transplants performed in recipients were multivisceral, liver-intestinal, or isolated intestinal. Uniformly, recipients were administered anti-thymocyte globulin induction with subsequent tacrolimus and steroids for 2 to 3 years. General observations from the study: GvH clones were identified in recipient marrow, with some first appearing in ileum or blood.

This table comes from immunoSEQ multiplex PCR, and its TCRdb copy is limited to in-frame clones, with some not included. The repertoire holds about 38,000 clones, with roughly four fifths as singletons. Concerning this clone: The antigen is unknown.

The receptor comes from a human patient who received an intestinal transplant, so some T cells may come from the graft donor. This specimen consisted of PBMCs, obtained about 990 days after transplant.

DNA of the CDR3: TGTGCCAGTAGTATCGGTGGGACCGAGCAGTACTTC. Translating it yields CASSIGGTEQYF. V and J are TRBV19 and TRBJ2-7, with D perhaps being TRBD1 or TRBD2 (5 bases each). Trimming removed 3 bases from V and 6 bases from J, with 9 bases in between. The CDR3 spans 12 residues. Germline-derived CDR1 and CDR2 are LNHDA and SQIVND (reference sequence).